The 10 T cell receptor beta chains reported below all come from one sample, sequenced in a study of blood T cell repertoires in COVID-19. Sequencing used immunoSEQ multiplex PCR; TCRdb keeps in-frame clones, though not all of them. The sample has about 220,000 clones; around 90% are singletons. The sample taken for sequencing was PBMCs or T cells enriched from blood (not recorded which). These receptors were collected from a woman between 50 and 59 years old with acute COVID-19.

The J gene is TRBJ1-1, the V gene TRBV30; no firm D call. The V gene's germline CDR1 is GTSNPN and CDR2 SVGIG (reference sequence). Trimming stripped 4 bases from V and 6 bases from J, with 12 bases between. This CDR3 region has 12 residues. CDR3 DNA sequence: TGTGCCTGGATGGATCAAAGCGCTGAAGCTTTCTTT. Translation gives CAWMDQSAEAFF.

The chain recombines TRBV4-3 with TRBJ2-7; perhaps TRBD1 as D (8 bases). Trimming pared 4 bases from V and 1 base from J, leaving 17 bases between. Germline values: CDR1 LGHNA, CDR2 YSLEER. The CDR3 runs to 16 residues. The DNA of the CDR3 is TGCGCCAGCAGCCCATCAACAGGGGGACTATCCTACGAGCAGTACTTC. This sequence encodes CASSPSTGGLSYEQYF.

J is TRBJ1-1 and V is TRBV11-2; TRBD1 aligns across 7 bases. Germline CDR1 and CDR2: SGHAT and FQNNGV. This CDR3 has 14 amino acids. V lost 5 bases, J lost 5 bases, and 8 bases stayed unmatched. CDR3 bases: TGTGCCAGCAGCCCGAGGACAGGCTCAACTGAAGCTTTCTTT. It translates to CASSPRTGSTEAFF.

The CDR3 nucleotides read TGTGCCAGCTCACCCATGAGGAACACAGATACGCAGTATTTT. Protein product: CASSPMRNTDTQYF. This chain uses TRBV18 with TRBJ2-3; D not certain. V was pared by 3 bases and J by 2 bases, with 9 bases between. CDR3 length: 14 amino acids. Germline lookup yields CDR1 KGHSH and CDR2 LQKENI.

Remarks on this clone: The junction differs from germline at one of its ends, possibly a read error. The CDR3 reads CASSSGTGTIEKLFF. CDR3 DNA sequence: TGTGCCAGCAGCTCAGGGACAGGGACTATTGAAAAACTGTTTTTT. The V call is TRBV7-2, the J call TRBJ1-4, with 9 positions matching TRBD1. The CDR3 runs 15 residues. The germline V gene has CDR1 SGHTA and CDR2 FQGNSA.

V usage is TRBV6-6 and J usage is TRBJ2-1; 7 bases fit TRBD2. The length of the CDR3 is 14 residues. V was pared by 4 bases and J by 7 bases, with 7 bases of the junction left unmatched. The germline gives CDR1 MNHNY, CDR2 SVGAGI (reference sequence). The CDR3 is CASSSSGRANEQFF. Here the CDR3 DNA reads TGTGCCAGCAGTTCCTCAGGGAGGGCAAATGAGCAGTTCTTC.

The genes are TRBV7-2 and TRBJ2-1; D is possibly TRBD2 (6 bases). Trimming pared 4 bases from V and 10 bases from J, leaving 17 bases between. Germline loops: CDR1 SGHTA, CDR2 FQGNSA. The CDR3 totals 14 residues. CDR3 protein: CASSSSTPAGEQFF. The CDR3 DNA follows: TGTGCCAGCAGCTCCTCGACCCCTGCGGGAGAGCAGTTCTTC.

This chain uses TRBV10-1 with TRBJ2-1; no reliable D call. V dropped 4 bases and J dropped 0 bases, with 13 bases sitting between them. The germline V gene encodes CDR1 WNHNN and CDR2 SYGVQD (reference sequence). CDR3 length: 16 residues. The CDR3 DNA reads TGCGCCAGCAGTGCCGGGTCAGACTGCTCCTACAATGAGCAGTTCTTC. This translates into CASSAGSDCSYNEQFF.

Remarks on this clone: Other DNA sequences in the sample encode the same CDR3. The chain uses TRBV28 and TRBJ1-2; 12 bases map to TRBD1. The CDR3 sequence is 14 residues long. Per germline, CDR1 MDHEN and CDR2 SYDVKM. Trimming removed 5 bases from V and 5 bases from J; junction bases left unmatched: 3. CDR3 nucleotide sequence: TGTGCCAGCAGTCCGGGACAGGGGGCTTATGGCTACACCTTC. Its protein product is CASSPGQGAYGYTF.

This clone appeared a single time. The genes are TRBV2 and TRBJ2-7, with 7 bases identical to TRBD2. With 6 bases clipped from V and 4 bases from J, the junction kept 9 bases outside the gene matches. The CDR3 totals 14 residues. Germline loops: CDR1 SNHLY, CDR2 FYNNEI. CDR3 residues: CASRGESGGYEQYF. In nucleotides, the CDR3 is TGTGCCAGCAGAGGGGAATCGGGGGGTTACGAGCAGTACTTC.